This entry concerns a single T cell receptor (beta chain). This clonotype was seen more than once but under ten times. The specificity of this receptor is unknown. Nothing much larger sits one base from this clone, and base qualities are not available. The data belong to a study of blood T cells in healthy people across ages (dated by TCRdb to about 2015). Regarding the complete study: In model experiments, template switching captured about one uniquely barcoded TCR beta cDNA molecule for every two T cells. The study measured age-related changes in TCR beta repertoire diversity using deep sequencing normalized with unique cDNA molecular identifiers. Four age groups were formed from the donors: young (average about 16 years), middle-aged (approximately 40), aged (roughly 58) and long-lived (82). Donors of different ages were randomly distributed across sequencing lanes to avoid experimental bias. For two donors (one aged 18 to 30 and one aged 80 or older), the study analyzed two additional independent replicas of 1 million unique cDNA reads from the same blood draw.

The donors were some 36 Caucasian individuals from Russia, aged 6 to 90 years, who were systemically healthy. Each donor gave 8 to 10 milliliters of peripheral blood, collected into EDTA-treated Vacutainer tubes. Ficoll-Paque density-gradient centrifugation was used to isolate PBMCs, with at least 7 million obtained per sample. Trizol reagent was used to extract total RNA from the PBMCs, yielding at least 5.5 micrograms per sample. Naive CD45RAhigh/CD27high T cell percentages were measured by flow cytometry on a PBMC aliquot from every donor. Library construction relied on 5' RACE. The instrument given in TCRdb is Illumina HiSeq 2500. The second PCR ran for about 6 to 11 cycles and used a J-beta primer mix along with a sample-barcoded 5' primer. A template-switch 5' adaptor carrying 12 random nucleotides introduced a unique molecular identifier onto each TCR beta cDNA molecule. Each sample yielded at least 2.5 million CDR3-containing paired-end reads. First-strand cDNA synthesis was performed from all RNA using the Mint cDNA synthesis kit, with priming by a TRBC-specific oligonucleotide. All cDNA was treated with uracil-DNA glycosylase and then went through a first 18-cycle PCR with the universal primers M1SS and BC2_uni_R. Regarding the original processing steps: Each sample was normalized by randomly selecting 1 million high-quality reads, each carrying a distinct molecular identifier. Reads sharing molecular identifiers were discarded rather than binned into consensus sequences. MiTCR, set to a Q25 quality threshold and the strictest error-elimination algorithm, was used for CDR3 identification, clonotype clustering and error correction. A nonparametric unseen species model using Euler transformation provided a lower-bound estimate of total TCR beta diversity. TCRdb trimmed public reads at Q25 via fastp, called clones via MiXCR and kept in-frame beta chains. Merged by CDR3 protein, the rows form single entries marked with the most common genes and DNA. TCRdb's processing, not the authors', yielded these V and J calls. This sample has approximately 830,000 distinct CDR3 sequences in its table, and under 80% of those were observed once. The ten largest clones take up around 30% of the sample.

Points the paper makes about the study in general: The CMV infection status of donors was not known, potentially confounding age-related changes in expanded clonotypes. Bulk unsorted PBMC profiling prevented conclusive comparison of naive and antigen-experienced compartments. Observed TCR beta diversity per million T cells fell roughly linearly with age, and a significant reduction was already apparent by age roughly 40. Total diversity estimates from one million sequenced T cells were considered lower bounds and underestimates. Compared with the aged group, the long-lived group had more naive CD4+ T cells, fewer expanded clones and increased TCR diversity, a pattern suggesting age selection. A strong correlation was found between observed TCR beta diversity and the percentage of naive T cells measured by flow cytometry.

The CDR3 spans 15 residues, from the cysteine through the phenylalanine. Only the CDR3 portion is preserved as DNA: 45 bases, with reading frame beginning at the first base. The germline V gene gives CDR1 as MGHDK and CDR2 as SYGVNS. Compared with germline, V lacks 9 bases and J lacks 2 bases; bases without a gene match: 9. The clonotype originates from a man aged 25 to 45 in good health. Recombination joined TRBV25-1 with TRBJ1-5, and 8 junctional nucleotides match TRBD1. Input material: blood. The nucleotide sequence reads as follows: TGTGCCAGTTCGACAGGGGCAGGAGGCAATCAGCCCCAGCATTTT. It translates as CASSTGAGGNQPQHF.